Below are 20 T cell receptor beta chains sequenced from a single sample in a study of T cells in Graves' hyperthyroidism and ophthalmopathy (dated by TCRdb to about 2019). To prepare the library, multiplex PCR was applied. TCRdb names Illumina HiSeq 2000 as the instrument used. The TCR beta CDR3 regions were amplified from the RNA transcripts. The TCR CDR3 was subjected to a first round of RT-PCR using the HTBI primer set and the Qiagen OneStep RT-PCR kit. TCRdb handled the public reads itself, with Q25 trimming in fastp and clone calling in MiXCR, and kept productive beta chains. Each entry merges the rows of one CDR3 protein and shows their most common DNA and genes. The sample table shows 380,000 or so distinct CDR3 sequences, and about 20% are seen once. The ten largest make up about 4% of the sample. Sequencing was performed on blood. These receptor sequences come from a woman under 30 with Graves' hyperthyroidism.

The CDR3 loop reads CASSWGQGFGYTF. The DNA of the CDR3 is TGTGCCAGCAGTTGGGGGCAGGGTTTTGGCTACACCTTC. V usage is TRBV12-3 or TRBV12-4 and J usage is TRBJ1-2; D is possibly TRBD1 (6 bases). This CDR3 contains 13 residues. The V end was cut by 4 bases, the J end by 7 bases, with 13 bases between.

This clonotype came up many times. The chain couples TRBV11-1 to TRBJ2-7, with D tentatively TRBD2 (5 bases). The V gene's germline CDR1 is SGHAT and CDR2 FQDESV (reference sequence). V dropped 3 bases and J dropped 2 bases, with 11 bases sitting between them. The CDR3 spans 14 residues. The CDR3 nucleotides are TGTGCCAGCAGCTTCGAACTAGGTCCCTACGAGCAGTACTTC. As protein: CASSFELGPYEQYF.

This clonotype was picked up many times. V is TRBV6-1 and J is TRBJ1-3; D not certain. The CDR3 runs 13 residues. In germline, CDR1 is MNHNS, CDR2 SASEGT. The V end was cut by 1 base, the J end by 4 bases, with 5 bases between. The CDR3, as DNA: TGTGCCAGCAGTGAAGGGAGAGGAAACACCATATATTTT. It translates to CASSEGRGNTIYF.

The chain joins TRBV24-1 to TRBJ1-2; D is undetermined. V was cut by 3 bases and J by 3 bases, with 13 bases left in between. This CDR3 has 15 residues. CDR1 KGHDR and CDR2 SFDVKD come from the germline V gene. The CDR3 here is CATSDRSTGYYGYTF. The CDR3 bases are TGTGCCACCAGTGATAGGAGTACGGGCTACTATGGCTACACCTTC.

This clonotype was seen only a few times. V is TRBV11-2 and J is TRBJ2-5; D gene uncertain. The CDR3 length is 12 residues. Germline V gives CDR1 SGHAT, CDR2 FQNNGV. Trimming removed 2 bases at V and 7 bases at J, with 8 bases between. Here the CDR3 reads CASSLIIGTQYF. CDR3 DNA: TGTGCCAGCAGCTTAATCATTGGGACCCAGTACTTC.

This clonotype was detected a few times. A much larger clonotype is one base distant, so this may be a read error. This chain joins TRBV7-2 and TRBJ2-7; D might be TRBD1 (5 bases). CDR1 is SGHTA, CDR2 FQGNSA, per germline. V lost 1 base, J lost 3 bases, and 10 bases lay in between. CDR3 length: 14 amino acids. DNA for the CDR3: TGTGCCAGCAGCTTAGTTGCAGGGATCTACGAGCAGTACGTC. Protein product: CASSLVAGIYEQYV.

Ten or more counts support this clonotype. The chain employs TRBV5-6 and TRBJ1-3; 7 nucleotides align to TRBD1. The CDR3 length is 18 residues. CDR1 is SGHDT and CDR2 is YYEEEE in the germline V gene. Trimming removed 9 bases from V and 0 bases from J; junction bases left unmatched: 18. Here the CDR3 reads CANPNRGMPLHSGNTIYF. For the CDR3, the DNA is TGTGCCAACCCGAACAGGGGTATGCCGCTTCACTCTGGAAACACCATATATTTT.

The chain recombines TRBV6-5 with TRBJ2-5; D is possibly TRBD2 (5 bases). Per germline, CDR1 MNHEY and CDR2 SVGAGI. V shed 2 bases and J shed 2 bases, with 15 bases lying between them. This CDR3 has 16 residues. CDR3 nucleotide sequence: TGTGCCAGCAGTTACAAGAGACGGGGTCAGCAAGAGACCCAGTACTTC. Its protein is CASSYKRRGQQETQYF.

This clonotype was picked up many times. The junction differs from germline at one of its ends, possibly a read error. The CDR3 loop is CASSEIGTQETQHF. In DNA, the CDR3 is TGTGCCAGCAGTGAAATCGGTACACAAGAGACCCAGCACTTC. The V and J genes are TRBV6-1 and TRBJ2-5, with unresolved D. From germline, CDR1 is MNHNS and CDR2 SASEGT. This CDR3 is built from 14 residues.

The CDR3 sequence is CASSPVTGGPSDEQYF. CDR3 coding DNA: TGTGCCAGCAGCCCCGTCACCGGGGGGCCTTCCGACGAGCAGTACTTC. J is TRBJ2-7 and V is TRBV9, with D perhaps matching TRBD2 (7 bases). CDR1 is SGDLS and CDR2 is YYNGEE in the germline V gene. V gave up 4 bases and J gave up 5 bases, with 22 bases separating them. This CDR3 has 16 residues.

There are many counts of this clonotype. The chain recombines TRBV29-1 with TRBJ2-3; D is uncertain. The CDR3 loop spans 11 amino acids. V lost 6 bases and J lost 2, with 6 bases in between. In germline, CDR1 is SQVTM, CDR2 ANQGSEA. DNA of the CDR3: TGCAGCGTCCTCATCACAGATACGCAGTATTTT. It translates to CSVLITDTQYF.

This rearrangement joins TRBV30 to TRBJ1-1; a possible D gene is TRBD1 (6 bases). The CDR3 is 14 amino acids. Germline values: CDR1 GTSNPN, CDR2 SVGIG (reference sequence). The CDR3 loop reads CAWGPGGAEAEAFF. DNA for the CDR3: TGTGCTTGGGGACCGGGGGGGGCAGAGGCTGAAGCTTTCTTT.

Of note for this clonotype: The junction and the germline gene differ at one end; a read error may be behind it. The CDR3 sequence: CSSSPGRGYTF. The CDR3 nucleotides read TGCTCCAGCAGCCCCGGGCGTGGATACACCTTC. V is TRBV5-1 and J is TRBJ1-2, with D unresolved. Germline loops: CDR1 SGHRS, CDR2 YFSETQ. This CDR3 is 11 amino acids long.

In regard to this clonotype: A much larger clone differs by one base, so this may be a read error. The chain employs TRBV7-3 and TRBJ2-5, with a weak D call TRBD2 (5 bases). Germline CDR1 reads SGHTA; CDR2 reads FQGTGA. CDR3 length equals 13 residues. As DNA, the CDR3 is TGTGCCAGCAGCTTAAGTCCCGGGGAGACCGAGTACTTC. This gives the protein CASSLSPGETEYF.

This clonotype was counted many times. This chain links TRBV5-1 with TRBJ2-5; perhaps TRBD2 as D (6 bases). CDR3 length: 15 amino acids. From germline, CDR1 is SGHRS and CDR2 YFSETQ. Trimming stripped 4 bases from V and 4 bases from J, with 17 bases between. This CDR3 reads CASSPGTTRAETQYF. The CDR3 DNA sequence: TGCGCCAGCAGCCCTGGGACGACTAGGGCAGAGACCCAGTACTTC.

This clonotype has a count of ten or more. The rearrangement links TRBV4-2 to TRBJ1-5; possibly TRBD1 for D (5 bases). V shed 0 bases and J shed 10 bases, with 10 bases lying between them. The CDR3 length is 13 residues. Germline CDR1 LGHNA, CDR2 YNFKEQ. The CDR3 spells CASSQDTGVPQHF. CDR3 nucleotides: TGTGCCAGCAGCCAAGATACGGGGGTCCCCCAGCATTTT.

This clonotype was observed many times. The rearrangement joins TRBV5-1 to TRBJ2-5; D remains unclear. Trimming took off 9 bases at V and 2 bases at J, with 14 bases between the two ends. The CDR3 consists of 13 residues. Germline CDR1 is SGHRS and CDR2 is YFSETQ. The CDR3 sequence is CATSKTPQETQYF. The CDR3 bases are TGCGCCACCTCCAAAACCCCTCAAGAGACCCAGTACTTC.

This clonotype showed up many times. The chain couples TRBV20-1 to TRBJ2-5; no clear D gene. CDR1 is DFQATT, CDR2 SNEGSKA, per germline (reference sequence). CDR3 length: 15 residues. The ends were cut back, 6 bases at V and 2 bases at J, with 19 bases in the middle. Here the CDR3 reads CSAAPVEGRQETQYF. In DNA form, the CDR3 reads TGCAGTGCGGCGCCGGTTGAAGGACGACAAGAGACCCAGTACTTC.

This clonotype was seen repeatedly, ten times or more. The DNA for the CDR3 is TGTGCCAGCAGTTGGGGGCCCAATCAGCCCCAGCATTTT. Translation gives CASSWGPNQPQHF. The chain has TRBV6-5 and TRBJ1-5, with D perhaps matching TRBD1 (6 bases). Germline CDR1 reads MNHEY; CDR2 reads SVGAGI. CDR3 length: 13 amino acids. The V gene lost 4 bases and the J gene lost 3 bases, with 7 bases spanning the gap.

In this sample, this clonotype turned up many times. The CDR3 DNA reads as TGTGCCAGCAGCTTAGACAGCGGACAGGGAGCTTTCTACGAGCAGTACTTC. It translates to CASSLDSGQGAFYEQYF. This sequence joins TRBV7-8 and TRBJ2-7, with 8 nucleotides matching TRBD1. Trimming took 1 base from V and 3 from J; bases not matched to a gene: 11. The germline gives CDR1 SGHVS, CDR2 FQNEAQ. This CDR3 is 17 amino acids long.